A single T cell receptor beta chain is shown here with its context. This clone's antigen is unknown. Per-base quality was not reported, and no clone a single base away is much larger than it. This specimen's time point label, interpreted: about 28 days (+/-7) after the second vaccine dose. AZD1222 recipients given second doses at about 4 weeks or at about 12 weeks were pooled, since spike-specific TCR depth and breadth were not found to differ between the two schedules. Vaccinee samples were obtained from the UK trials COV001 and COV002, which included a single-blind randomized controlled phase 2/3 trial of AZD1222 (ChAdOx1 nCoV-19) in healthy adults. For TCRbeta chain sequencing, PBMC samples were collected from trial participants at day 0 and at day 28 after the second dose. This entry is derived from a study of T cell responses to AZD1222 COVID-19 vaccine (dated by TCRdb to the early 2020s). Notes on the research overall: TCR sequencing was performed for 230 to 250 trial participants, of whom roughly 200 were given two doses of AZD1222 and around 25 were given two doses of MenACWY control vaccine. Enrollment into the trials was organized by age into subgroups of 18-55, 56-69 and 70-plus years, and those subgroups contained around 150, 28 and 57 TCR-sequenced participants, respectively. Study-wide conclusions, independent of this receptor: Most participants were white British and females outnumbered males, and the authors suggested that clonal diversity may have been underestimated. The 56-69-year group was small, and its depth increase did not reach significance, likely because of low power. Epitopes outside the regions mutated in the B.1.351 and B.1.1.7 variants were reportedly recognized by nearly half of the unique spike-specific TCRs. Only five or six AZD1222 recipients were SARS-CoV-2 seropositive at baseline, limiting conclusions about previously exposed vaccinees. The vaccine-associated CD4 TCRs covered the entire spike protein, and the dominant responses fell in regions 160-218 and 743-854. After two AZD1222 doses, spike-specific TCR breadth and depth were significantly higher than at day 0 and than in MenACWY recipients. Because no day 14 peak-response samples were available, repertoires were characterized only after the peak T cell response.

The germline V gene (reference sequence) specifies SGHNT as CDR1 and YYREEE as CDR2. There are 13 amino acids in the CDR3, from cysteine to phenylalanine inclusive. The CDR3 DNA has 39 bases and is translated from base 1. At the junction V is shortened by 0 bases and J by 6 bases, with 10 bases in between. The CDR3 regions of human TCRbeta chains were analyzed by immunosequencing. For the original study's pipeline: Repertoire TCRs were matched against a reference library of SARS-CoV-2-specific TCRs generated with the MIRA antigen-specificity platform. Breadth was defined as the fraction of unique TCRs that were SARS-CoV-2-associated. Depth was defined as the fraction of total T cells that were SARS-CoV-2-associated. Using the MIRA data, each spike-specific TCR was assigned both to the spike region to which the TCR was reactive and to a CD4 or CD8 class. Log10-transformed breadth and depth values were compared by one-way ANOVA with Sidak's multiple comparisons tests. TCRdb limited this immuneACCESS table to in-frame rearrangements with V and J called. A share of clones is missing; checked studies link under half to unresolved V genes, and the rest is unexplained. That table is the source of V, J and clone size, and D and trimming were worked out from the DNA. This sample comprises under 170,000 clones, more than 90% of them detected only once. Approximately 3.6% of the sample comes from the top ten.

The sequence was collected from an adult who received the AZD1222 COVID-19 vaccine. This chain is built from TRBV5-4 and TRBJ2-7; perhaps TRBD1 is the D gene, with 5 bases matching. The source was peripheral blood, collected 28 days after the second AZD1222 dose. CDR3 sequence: CASSLAGLGEQYF. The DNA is TGTGCCAGCAGCTTGGCAGGGTTGGGCGAGCAGTACTTC.